These T cell receptor beta chains were read from a single sample in a study of type 1 regulatory T cells. TCRdb processed the reads anew with MiXCR; each CDR3 protein has one entry. This table has just under 65,000 distinct CDR3 sequences, roughly half appearing once. These receptors' targets are unknown. The sequencing sample was made of cultured non-Tr1 T cells, either the whole culture or a sorted T cell fraction (not recorded which). Every receptor here comes from a human donor in good health. Each CDR3 is given with its conserved first and last residue. The D gene is left open where the match is weak. Size tells how often a clone was seen (once, few, many) or the class of an expanded clone, and some rows leave it out.

clone_size: -; j_call: TRBJ2-3; v_call: TRBV7-2; d_call: -; cdr3_aa: CASSFGSSTDTQYF; cdr3_nt: TGTGCCAGCAGCTTTGGGTCCTCCACAGATACGCAGTATTTT
clone_size: few; j_call: TRBJ2-1; v_call: TRBV24-1; d_call: -; cdr3_aa: CATSDWVDGQHNEQFF; cdr3_nt: TGTGCCACCAGTGATTGGGTTGACGGACAGCACAATGAGCAGTTCTTC
clone_size: few; j_call: TRBJ1-4; v_call: TRBV4-1; d_call: TRBD1; cdr3_aa: CASSQGDRATNEKLFF; cdr3_nt: TGCGCCAGCAGCCAGGGGGACAGGGCAACTAATGAAAAACTGTTTTTT
clone_size: -; j_call: TRBJ1-2; v_call: TRBV2; d_call: -; cdr3_aa: CASNEVTGSYGYTF; cdr3_nt: TGTGCCAGCAATGAGGTGACGGGATCCTATGGCTACACCTTC
clone_size: -; j_call: TRBJ1-3; v_call: TRBV28; d_call: -; cdr3_aa: CASSLVGGSGNTIYF; cdr3_nt: TGTGCCAGCAGTTTGGTGGGAGGGTCTGGAAACACCATATATTTT
clone_size: -; j_call: TRBJ1-6; v_call: TRBV7-3; d_call: -; cdr3_aa: CASSLSFPNSPLHF; cdr3_nt: TGTGCCAGCAGCTTAAGCTTCCCTAATTCACCCCTCCACTTT
clone_size: -; j_call: TRBJ1-6; v_call: TRBV7-8; d_call: -; cdr3_aa: CASSPPRQSLGWAVHF; cdr3_nt: TGTGCCAGCAGCCCCCCGCGACAGTCCTTGGGGTGGGCCGTCCACTTT
clone_size: -; j_call: TRBJ1-1; v_call: TRBV4-3; d_call: -; cdr3_aa: CASSQDSYTNTEAFF; cdr3_nt: TGCGCCAGCAGCCAAGATAGTTATACGAACACTGAAGCTTTCTTT
clone_size: once; j_call: TRBJ2-3; v_call: TRBV7-8; d_call: TRBD2; cdr3_aa: CASTPTSRSTDTQYF; cdr3_nt: TGTGCCAGCACCCCGACTAGCAGGAGCACAGATACGCAGTATTTT
clone_size: few; j_call: TRBJ2-4; v_call: TRBV6-5; d_call: -; cdr3_aa: CASSRGLAKNIQYF; cdr3_nt: TGTGCCAGCTCCCGAGGACTAGCCAAAAACATTCAGTACTTC
clone_size: -; j_call: TRBJ1-1; v_call: TRBV6-2/TRBV6-3; d_call: TRBD1; cdr3_aa: CASSSDRGIAFF; cdr3_nt: TGTGCCAGCAGTTCGGACAGGGGGATAGCTTTCTTT
clone_size: -; j_call: TRBJ1-6; v_call: TRBV2; d_call: -; cdr3_aa: CASTSGVATSPLHF; cdr3_nt: TGTGCCAGCACCAGTGGGGTAGCCACTTCACCCCTCCACTTT
clone_size: -; j_call: TRBJ2-7; v_call: TRBV7-2; d_call: TRBD1; cdr3_aa: CASSGTGGTYEQYF; cdr3_nt: TGTGCCAGCAGCGGGACAGGGGGCACCTACGAGCAGTACTTC
clone_size: -; j_call: TRBJ1-5; v_call: TRBV11-1; d_call: TRBD1; cdr3_aa: CASSRGTDPNQPQHF; cdr3_nt: TGTGCCAGCAGCCGGGGGACAGACCCCAATCAGCCCCAGCATTTT
clone_size: -; j_call: TRBJ2-7; v_call: TRBV30; d_call: TRBD2; cdr3_aa: CAHSGTSASYEQYF; cdr3_nt: TGTGCCCACAGCGGGACTAGCGCCTCCTACGAGCAGTACTTC
clone_size: many; j_call: TRBJ1-2; v_call: TRBV30; d_call: TRBD1; cdr3_aa: CAWGRQGASGGYTF; cdr3_nt: TGTGCCTGGGGAAGACAGGGGGCAAGTGGCGGCTACACCTTC
clone_size: once; j_call: TRBJ1-6; v_call: TRBV7-9; d_call: -; cdr3_aa: CASSSTETRNSPLHF; cdr3_nt: TGTGCCAGCAGCTCCACAGAAACACGGAATTCACCCCTCCACTTT
clone_size: few; j_call: TRBJ1-1; v_call: TRBV20-1; d_call: -; cdr3_aa: CSASEQGSGAFF; cdr3_nt: TGCAGTGCTAGTGAGCAGGGAAGCGGAGCTTTCTTT
clone_size: -; j_call: TRBJ1-1; v_call: TRBV20-1; d_call: -; cdr3_aa: CSANSVMNTEAFF; cdr3_nt: TGCAGTGCTAACAGCGTCATGAACACTGAAGCTTTCTTT
clone_size: few; j_call: TRBJ1-2; v_call: TRBV5-1; d_call: -; cdr3_aa: CASSLVRGLGYTF; cdr3_nt: TGCGCCAGCAGCTTGGTTCGTGGGCTTGGCTACACCTTC
clone_size: medium-sized; j_call: TRBJ1-3; v_call: TRBV29-1; d_call: -; cdr3_aa: CSGKSSGNTIYF; cdr3_nt: TGCAGCGGGAAAAGCTCTGGAAACACCATATATTTT
clone_size: -; j_call: TRBJ2-7; v_call: TRBV7-2; d_call: -; cdr3_aa: CASSLATNFYEQYF; cdr3_nt: TGTGCCAGCAGCTTAGCGACGAACTTCTACGAGCAGTACTTC
clone_size: -; j_call: TRBJ2-5; v_call: TRBV3-1; d_call: TRBD2; cdr3_aa: CASSQSLLAGGEETQYF; cdr3_nt: TGTGCCAGCAGCCAATCTCTTCTAGCGGGGGGGGAAGAGACCCAGTACTTC
clone_size: -; j_call: TRBJ1-2; v_call: TRBV20-1; d_call: TRBD1; cdr3_aa: CSARLLQGVPPYGYTF; cdr3_nt: TGCAGTGCTAGACTACTACAGGGGGTCCCCCCCTATGGCTACACCTTC
clone_size: -; j_call: TRBJ1-1; v_call: TRBV7-2; d_call: -; cdr3_aa: CANSLAKTIEAFF; cdr3_nt: TGTGCCAACAGCTTAGCGAAGACGATTGAAGCTTTCTTT
clone_size: -; j_call: TRBJ2-1; v_call: TRBV6-2/TRBV6-3; d_call: TRBD2; cdr3_aa: CASSSWTSGGYNEQFF; cdr3_nt: TGTGCCAGCAGTTCCTGGACTAGCGGGGGATACAATGAGCAGTTCTTC
clone_size: -; j_call: TRBJ2-1; v_call: TRBV10-3; d_call: -; cdr3_aa: CAISESRAGGPNEQFF; cdr3_nt: TGTGCCATCAGTGAGTCAAGGGCAGGGGGGCCCAATGAGCAGTTCTTC